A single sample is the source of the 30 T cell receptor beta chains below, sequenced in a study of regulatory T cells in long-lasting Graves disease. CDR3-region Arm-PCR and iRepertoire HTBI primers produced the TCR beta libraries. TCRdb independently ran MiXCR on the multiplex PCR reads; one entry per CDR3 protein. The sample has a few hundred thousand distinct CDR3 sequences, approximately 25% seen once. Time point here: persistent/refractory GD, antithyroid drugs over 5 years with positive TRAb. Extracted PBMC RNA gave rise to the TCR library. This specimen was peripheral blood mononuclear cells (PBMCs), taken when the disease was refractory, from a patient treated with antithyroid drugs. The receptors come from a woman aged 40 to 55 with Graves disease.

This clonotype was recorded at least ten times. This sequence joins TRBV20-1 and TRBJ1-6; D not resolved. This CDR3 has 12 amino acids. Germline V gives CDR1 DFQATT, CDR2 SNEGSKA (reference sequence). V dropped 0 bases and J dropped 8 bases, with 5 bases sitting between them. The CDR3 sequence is CSARDGDSPLHF. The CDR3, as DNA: TGCAGTGCTAGAGACGGGGATTCACCCCTCCACTTT.

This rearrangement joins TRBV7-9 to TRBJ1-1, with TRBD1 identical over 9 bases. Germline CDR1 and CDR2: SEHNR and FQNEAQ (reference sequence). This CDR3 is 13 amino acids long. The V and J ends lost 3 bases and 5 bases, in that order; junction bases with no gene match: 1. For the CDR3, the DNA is TGTGCCAGCAGCTTCGGACAGGGGACTGAAGCTTTCTTT. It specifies CASSFGQGTEAFF. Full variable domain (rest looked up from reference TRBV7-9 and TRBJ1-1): DTGVSQNPRHKITKRGQNVTFRCDPISEHNRLYWYRQTLGQGPEFLTYFQNEAQLEKSRLLSDRFSAERPKGSFSTLEIQRTEQGDSAMYLCASSFGQGTEAFFGQGTRLTVV.

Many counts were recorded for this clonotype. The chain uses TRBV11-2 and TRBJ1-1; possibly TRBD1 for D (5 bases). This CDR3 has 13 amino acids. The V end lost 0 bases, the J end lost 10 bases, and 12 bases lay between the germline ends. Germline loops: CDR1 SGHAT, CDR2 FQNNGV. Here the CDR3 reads CASSLDLEGTAFF. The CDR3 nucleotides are TGTGCCAGCAGCTTAGATCTTGAGGGGACAGCTTTCTTT.

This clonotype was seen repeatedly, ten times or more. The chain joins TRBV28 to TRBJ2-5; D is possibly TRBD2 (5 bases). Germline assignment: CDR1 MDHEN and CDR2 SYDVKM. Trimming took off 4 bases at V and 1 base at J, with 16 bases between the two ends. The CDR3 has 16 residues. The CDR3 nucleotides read TGTGCCAGCAGTTCTCCCCGGACGGAGGCCCAAGAGACCCAGTACTTC. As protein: CASSSPRTEAQETQYF.

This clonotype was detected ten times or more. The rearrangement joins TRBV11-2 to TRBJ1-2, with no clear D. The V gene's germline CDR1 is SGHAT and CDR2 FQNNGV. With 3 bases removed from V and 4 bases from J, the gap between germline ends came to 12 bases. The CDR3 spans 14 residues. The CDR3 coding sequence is TGTGCCAGCAGCTTCGGGAGAGCACTCTATGGCTACACCTTC. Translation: CASSFGRALYGYTF.

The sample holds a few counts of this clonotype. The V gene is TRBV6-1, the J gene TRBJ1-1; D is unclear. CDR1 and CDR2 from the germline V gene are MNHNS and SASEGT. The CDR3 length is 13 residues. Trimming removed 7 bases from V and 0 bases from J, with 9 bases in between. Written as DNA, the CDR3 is TGTGCCAGCATCCGCCATATGAACACTGAAGCTTTCTTT. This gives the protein CASIRHMNTEAFF.

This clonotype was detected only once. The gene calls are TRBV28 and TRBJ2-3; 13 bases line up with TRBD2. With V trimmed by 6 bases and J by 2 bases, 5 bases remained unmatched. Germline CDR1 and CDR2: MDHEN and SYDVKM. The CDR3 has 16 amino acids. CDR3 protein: CASSPGLAGYTDTQYF. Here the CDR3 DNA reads TGTGCCAGCAGCCCGGGACTAGCGGGATACACAGATACGCAGTATTTT.

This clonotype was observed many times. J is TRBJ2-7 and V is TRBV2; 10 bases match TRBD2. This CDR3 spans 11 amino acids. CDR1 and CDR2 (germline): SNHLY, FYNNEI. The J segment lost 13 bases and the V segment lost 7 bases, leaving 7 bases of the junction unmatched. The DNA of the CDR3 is TGTGCCAGCAACTCCGGGACTAGCGTTTACTTC. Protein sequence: CASNSGTSVYF. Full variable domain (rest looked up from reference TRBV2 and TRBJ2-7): EPEVTQTPSHQVTQMGQEVILRCVPISNHLYFYWYRQILGQKVEFLVSFYNNEISEKSEIFDDQFSVERPDGSNFTLKIRSTKLEDSAMYFCASNSGTSVYFGPGTRLTVT.

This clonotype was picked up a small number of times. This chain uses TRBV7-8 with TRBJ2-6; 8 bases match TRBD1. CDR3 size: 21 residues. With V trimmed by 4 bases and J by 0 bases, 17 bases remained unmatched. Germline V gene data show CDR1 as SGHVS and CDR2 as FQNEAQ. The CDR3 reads CASSSRTGPLPSSSGANVLTF. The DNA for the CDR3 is TGTGCCAGCAGCTCCCGGACAGGGCCGCTACCTTCAAGCTCTGGGGCCAACGTCCTGACTTTC.

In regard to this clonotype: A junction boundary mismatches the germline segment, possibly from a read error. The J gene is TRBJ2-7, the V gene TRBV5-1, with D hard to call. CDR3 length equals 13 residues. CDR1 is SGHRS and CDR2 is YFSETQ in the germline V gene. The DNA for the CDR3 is TGCGCCAGCAGCTTGGCCGGATCCTACGAGCAGTCCTTC. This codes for CASSLAGSYEQSF.

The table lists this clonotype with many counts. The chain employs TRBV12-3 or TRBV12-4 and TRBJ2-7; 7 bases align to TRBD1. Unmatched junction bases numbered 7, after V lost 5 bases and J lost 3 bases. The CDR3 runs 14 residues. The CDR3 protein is CASSRGQEYYEQYF. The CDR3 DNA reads TGTGCCAGCAGTCGCGGACAGGAGTACTACGAGCAGTACTTC.

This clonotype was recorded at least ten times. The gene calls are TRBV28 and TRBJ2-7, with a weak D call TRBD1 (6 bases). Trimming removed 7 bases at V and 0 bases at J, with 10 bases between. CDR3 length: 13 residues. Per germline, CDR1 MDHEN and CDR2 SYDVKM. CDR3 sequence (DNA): TGTGCCAGCAACATAGGGGGCTCCTACGAGCAGTACTTC. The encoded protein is CASNIGGSYEQYF.

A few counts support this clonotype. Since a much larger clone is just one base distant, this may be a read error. CDR3 sequence reads: CASSLTSGGEGTQYF. CDR3 bases: TGTGCCAGCAGCTTAACTAGCGGGGGAGAAGGGACCCAGTACTTC. This rearrangement joins TRBV11-2 to TRBJ2-5, with 11 bases identical to TRBD2. Germline assignment: CDR1 SGHAT and CDR2 FQNNGV. The CDR3 covers 15 residues. J lost 7 bases, V lost 2 bases, and 6 bases had no gene match.

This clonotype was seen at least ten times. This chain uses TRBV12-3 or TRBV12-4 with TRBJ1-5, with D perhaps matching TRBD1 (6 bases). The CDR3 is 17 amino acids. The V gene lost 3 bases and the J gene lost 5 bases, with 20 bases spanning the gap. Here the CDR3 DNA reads TGTGCCAGCAGTTTGAAGGCCCAGGGGAGAGGAGATCAGCCCCAGCATTTT. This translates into CASSLKAQGRGDQPQHF.

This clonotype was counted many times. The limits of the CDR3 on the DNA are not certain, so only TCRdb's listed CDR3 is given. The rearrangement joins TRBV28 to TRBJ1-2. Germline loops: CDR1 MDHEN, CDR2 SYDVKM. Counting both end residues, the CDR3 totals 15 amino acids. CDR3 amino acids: CASSFLAASFYGYTF.

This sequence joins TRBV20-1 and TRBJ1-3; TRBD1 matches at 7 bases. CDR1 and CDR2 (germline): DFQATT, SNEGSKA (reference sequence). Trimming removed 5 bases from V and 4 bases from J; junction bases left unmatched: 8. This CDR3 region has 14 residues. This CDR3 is CSAPGQVGGNTIYF. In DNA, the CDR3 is TGCAGTGCTCCAGGACAGGTTGGAGGAAACACCATATATTTT.

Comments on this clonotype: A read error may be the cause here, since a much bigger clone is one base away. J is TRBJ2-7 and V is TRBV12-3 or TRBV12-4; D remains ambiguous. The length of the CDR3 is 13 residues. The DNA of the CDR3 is TGTGTCAGCAGCCCCGTGGAGAGAAACGAGCAGTACTTC. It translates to CVSSPVERNEQYF.

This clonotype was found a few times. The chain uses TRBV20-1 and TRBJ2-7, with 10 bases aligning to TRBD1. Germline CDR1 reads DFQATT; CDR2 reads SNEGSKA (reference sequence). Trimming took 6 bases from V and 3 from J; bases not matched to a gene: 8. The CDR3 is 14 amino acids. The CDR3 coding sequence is TGCAGTGCAACCGGGACAGGGGTGTTCTACGAGCAGTACTTC. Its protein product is CSATGTGVFYEQYF.

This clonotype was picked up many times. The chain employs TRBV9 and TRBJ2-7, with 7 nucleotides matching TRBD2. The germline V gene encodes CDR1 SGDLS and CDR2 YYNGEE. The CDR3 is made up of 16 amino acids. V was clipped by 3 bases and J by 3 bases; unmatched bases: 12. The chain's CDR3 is CASSGSPWGGNYEQYF. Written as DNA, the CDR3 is TGTGCCAGCAGCGGATCGCCGTGGGGAGGGAACTACGAGCAGTACTTC.

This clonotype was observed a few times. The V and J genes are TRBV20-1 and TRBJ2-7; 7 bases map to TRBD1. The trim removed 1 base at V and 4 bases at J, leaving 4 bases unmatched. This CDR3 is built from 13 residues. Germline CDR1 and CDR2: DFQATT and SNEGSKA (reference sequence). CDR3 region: CSARVRGMYEQYF. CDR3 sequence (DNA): TGCAGTGCTAGAGTCAGGGGGATGTACGAGCAGTACTTC.

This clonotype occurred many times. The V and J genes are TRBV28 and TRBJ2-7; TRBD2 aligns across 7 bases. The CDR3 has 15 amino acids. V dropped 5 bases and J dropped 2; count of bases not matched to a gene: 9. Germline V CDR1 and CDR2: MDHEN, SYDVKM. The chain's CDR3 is CASSPWTSLAYEQYF. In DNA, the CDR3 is TGTGCCAGCAGTCCGTGGACTAGTTTGGCCTACGAGCAGTACTTC.

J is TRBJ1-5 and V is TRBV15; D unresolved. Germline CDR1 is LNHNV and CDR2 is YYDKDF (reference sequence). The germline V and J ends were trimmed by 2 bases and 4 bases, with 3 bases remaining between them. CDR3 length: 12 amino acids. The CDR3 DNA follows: TGTGCCACCAGCAGACTGAATCAGCCCCAGCATTTT. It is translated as CATSRLNQPQHF. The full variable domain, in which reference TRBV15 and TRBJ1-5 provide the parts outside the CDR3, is DAMVIQNPRYQVTQFGKPVTLSCSQTLNHNVMYWYQQKSSQAPKLLFHYYDKDFNNEADTPDNFQSRRPNTSFCFLDIRSPGLGDTAMYLCATSRLNQPQHFGDGTRLSIL.

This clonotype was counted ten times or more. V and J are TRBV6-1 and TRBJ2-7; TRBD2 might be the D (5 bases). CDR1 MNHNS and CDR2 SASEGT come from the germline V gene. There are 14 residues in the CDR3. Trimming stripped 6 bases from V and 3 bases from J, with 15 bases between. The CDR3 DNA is TGTGCCAGCAGGGAGGACTTCCTACACTACGAGCAGTACTTC. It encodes CASREDFLHYEQYF.

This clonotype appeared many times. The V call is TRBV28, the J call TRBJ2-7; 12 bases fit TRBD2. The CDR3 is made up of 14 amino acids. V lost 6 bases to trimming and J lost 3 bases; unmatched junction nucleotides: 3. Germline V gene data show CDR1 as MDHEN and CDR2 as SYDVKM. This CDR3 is CASRKLAGGYEQYF. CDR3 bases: TGTGCCAGCAGAAAACTAGCGGGAGGCTACGAGCAGTACTTC. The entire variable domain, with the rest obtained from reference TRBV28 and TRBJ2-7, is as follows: DVKVTQSSRYLVKRTGEKVFLECVQDMDHENMFWYRQDPGLGLRLIYFSYDVKMKEKGDIPEGYSVSREKKERFSLILESASTNQTSMYLCASRKLAGGYEQYFGPGTRLTVT.

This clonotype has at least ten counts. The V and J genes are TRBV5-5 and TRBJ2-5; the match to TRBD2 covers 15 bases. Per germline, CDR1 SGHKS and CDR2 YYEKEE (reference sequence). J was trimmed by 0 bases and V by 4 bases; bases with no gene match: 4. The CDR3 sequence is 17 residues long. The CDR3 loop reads CASSPGLAGGYQETQYF. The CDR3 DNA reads TGTGCCAGCAGCCCGGGACTAGCGGGAGGTTACCAAGAGACCCAGTACTTC. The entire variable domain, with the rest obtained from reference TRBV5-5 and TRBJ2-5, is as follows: DAGVTQSPTHLIKTRGQQVTLRCSPISGHKSVSWYQQVLGQGPQFIFQYYEKEERGRGNFPDRFSARQFPNYSSELNVNALLLGDSALYLCASSPGLAGGYQETQYFGPGTRLLVL.

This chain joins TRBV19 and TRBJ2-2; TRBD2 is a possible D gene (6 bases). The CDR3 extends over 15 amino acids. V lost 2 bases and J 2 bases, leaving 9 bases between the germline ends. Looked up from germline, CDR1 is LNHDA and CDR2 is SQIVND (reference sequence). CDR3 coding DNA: TGTGCCAGTAGTATAAGGGCGGGAAACACCGGGGAGCTGTTTTTT. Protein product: CASSIRAGNTGELFF.

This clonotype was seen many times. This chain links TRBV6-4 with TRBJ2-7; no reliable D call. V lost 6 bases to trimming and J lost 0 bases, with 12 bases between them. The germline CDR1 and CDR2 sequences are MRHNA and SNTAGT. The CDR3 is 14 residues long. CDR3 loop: CASSWIRTSYEQYF. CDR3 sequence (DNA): TGTGCCAGCAGCTGGATTAGGACCTCCTACGAGCAGTACTTC.

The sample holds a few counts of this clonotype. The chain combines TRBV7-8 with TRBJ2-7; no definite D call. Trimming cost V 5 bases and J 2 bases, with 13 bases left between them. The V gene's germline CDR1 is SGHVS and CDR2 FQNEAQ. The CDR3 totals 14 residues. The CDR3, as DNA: TGTGCCAGCAGCGTAAACAAGGGCCCCTACGAGCAGTACTTC. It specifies CASSVNKGPYEQYF.

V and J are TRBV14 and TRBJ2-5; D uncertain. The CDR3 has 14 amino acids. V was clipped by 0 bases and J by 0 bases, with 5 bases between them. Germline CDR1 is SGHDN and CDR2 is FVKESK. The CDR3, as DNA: TGTGCCAGCAGCCAAGATATTAACCAAGAGACCCAGTACTTC. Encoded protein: CASSQDINQETQYF.

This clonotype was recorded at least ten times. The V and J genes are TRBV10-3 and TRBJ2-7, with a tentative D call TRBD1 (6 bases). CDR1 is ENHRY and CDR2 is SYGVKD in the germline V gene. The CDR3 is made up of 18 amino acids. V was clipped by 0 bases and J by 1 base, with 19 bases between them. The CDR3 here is CAISESHPGAIISYEQYF. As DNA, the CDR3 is TGTGCCATCAGTGAGTCGCATCCAGGGGCGATTATATCCTACGAGCAGTACTTC.